The rows below give T cell receptor beta chains drawn from one sample of a study of blood T cell repertoires in COVID-19. Method: immunoSEQ multiplex PCR; TCRdb's copy keeps in-frame clones and lacks some. The data contain about 420,000 clones, around nine tenths of them singletons. Sequencing used peripheral blood. These receptors all stem from a man aged 18 to 29 with COVID-19, enrolled during active disease. Both conserved end residues are part of each CDR3. The D gene is left open where the match is weak. Expanded clones are given a class, and other clones once, few, many or no size at all.

CASSPRRGVNSPLHF TGTGCCAGCAGCCCCAGGCGGGGCGTTAATTCACCCCTCCACTTT TRBV11-2 NA TRBJ1-6 NA
CASSIQGAPYEQYF TGTGCCAGTAGTATTCAGGGGGCTCCCTACGAGCAGTACTTC TRBV19 TRBD1 TRBJ2-7 NA
CASGLGGTGALNTEAFF TGTGCTAGTGGCCTGGGAGGGACAGGGGCCTTGAACACTGAAGCTTTCTTT TRBV12-5 TRBD1 TRBJ1-1 NA
CASSQTGTGAFHYGYTF TGCGCCAGCAGCCAAACCGGGACAGGGGCGTTCCACTATGGCTACACCTTC TRBV4-1 TRBD1 TRBJ1-2 few
CASSSRLAPEQYF TGTGCCAGCAGCTCCCGACTAGCTCCCGAGCAGTACTTC TRBV9 TRBD2 TRBJ2-7 NA
CASSFQGSNTEAFF TGTGCCAGCAGCTTCCAGGGTTCGAACACTGAAGCTTTCTTT TRBV5-4 NA TRBJ1-1 NA
CASSFPRGGYGYTF TGTGCCAGCAGTTTCCCCCGAGGGGGCTATGGCTACACCTTC TRBV27 NA TRBJ1-2 NA
CASSLTSGGRDTQYF TGCGCCAGCAGCTTAACTAGCGGGGGAAGAGATACGCAGTATTTT TRBV5-1 TRBD2 TRBJ2-3 NA
CASSSTLPPGGYYEQYF TGCGCCAGCAGCTCCACCCTTCCTCCGGGGGGGTACTACGAGCAGTACTTC TRBV5-1 TRBD2 TRBJ2-7 once
CASSRSRDRGGTF TGTGCCAGCAGCCGGTCCCGGGACAGGGGCGGGACCTTC TRBV5-4 TRBD1 TRBJ1-2 NA
CASSLGLAGASGEQFF TGTGCCAGCAGCCTAGGGCTAGCGGGAGCCAGTGGTGAGCAGTTCTTC TRBV11-3 TRBD2 TRBJ2-1 NA
CASIAGDINTQYF TGTGCCAGCATTGCGGGAGATATAAATACGCAGTATTTT TRBV2 TRBD2 TRBJ2-3 NA
CAWTSTDRGPIYYEQYF TGTGCCTGGACATCCACCGACAGGGGCCCAATATACTACGAGCAGTACTTC TRBV30 TRBD1 TRBJ2-7 few
CASSLEGINEQFF TGTGCCAGCAGTTTAGAGGGGATCAATGAGCAGTTCTTC TRBV12-3/TRBV12-4 NA TRBJ2-1 NA
CAWSMTGGWDTQYF TGTGCCTGGAGCATGACGGGAGGATGGGATACGCAGTATTTT TRBV30 TRBD2 TRBJ2-3 NA
CASSAGQGGTEAFF TGCGCCAGCAGCGCTGGACAGGGGGGCACTGAAGCTTTCTTT TRBV5-1 TRBD1 TRBJ1-1 once
CATCGQNQETQYF TGTGCCACTTGCGGACAGAACCAAGAGACCCAGTACTTC TRBV19 NA TRBJ2-5 NA
CASSLRGTFNTGELFF TGTGCCAGCAGCTTAAGAGGGACATTCAACACCGGGGAGCTGTTTTTT TRBV7-3 NA TRBJ2-2 once
CASSPRRTEVGSSYNSPLHF TGTGCCAGCAGCCCCCGCCGGACAGAAGTGGGGAGCTCCTATAATTCACCCCTCCACTTT TRBV14 NA TRBJ1-6 NA
CASSPGDLSTDTQYF TGTGCCAGCAGCCCCGGGGATTTGAGCACAGATACGCAGTATTTT TRBV11-3 NA TRBJ2-3 NA
CASSMTSGVNQPQHF TGTGCCAGTAGTATGACAAGCGGGGTCAATCAGCCCCAGCATTTT TRBV19 NA TRBJ1-5 NA
CAISPLQGSSYEQYF TGTGCCATCAGTCCCCTCCAGGGGAGCTCCTACGAGCAGTACTTC TRBV10-3 NA TRBJ2-7 NA
CASSEPAGTGVNEQYF TGTGCCAGCAGCGAACCGGCCGGGACAGGGGTCAACGAGCAGTACTTC TRBV7-8 TRBD1 TRBJ2-7 NA
CASGDSNEQFF TGCGCCAGCGGGGACTCCAATGAGCAGTTCTTC TRBV10-1 NA TRBJ2-1 NA
CASSGGAGAGTQYF TGTGCCAGCAGTGGTGGGGCCGGCGCCGGGACGCAGTATTTT TRBV2 NA TRBJ2-3 NA
CASSRTSRTGELFF TGTGCCAGCAGCCGGACTAGCAGGACCGGGGAGCTGTTTTTT TRBV5-8 TRBD2 TRBJ2-2 NA
CASSLSLGQGVYEQYF TGTGCCAGCAGCTTGTCACTGGGACAGGGAGTCTACGAGCAGTACTTC TRBV5-6 TRBD1 TRBJ2-7 NA
CASSPLRRFTYNEQFF TGTGCCAGCAGCCCCCTCCGGAGATTTACCTACAATGAGCAGTTCTTC TRBV3-1/TRBV3-2 NA TRBJ2-1 NA
CASSYSNRGLNEQYF TGTGCCAGCAGTTACTCGAACAGGGGCCTCAACGAGCAGTACTTC TRBV6-5 TRBD1 TRBJ2-7 NA
CATSVTDTQYF TGTGCCACCTCTGTCACAGATACGCAGTATTTT TRBV15 NA TRBJ2-3 NA
CASSPPYSTPYEQYF TGTGCCAGCAGTCCTCCTTACAGTACTCCCTACGAGCAGTACTTC TRBV27 NA TRBJ2-7 NA
CATSDPTGTSGGADTQYF TGTGCCACCAGTGACCCGACAGGAACTAGCGGGGGGGCAGATACGCAGTATTTT TRBV24-1 TRBD2 TRBJ2-3 NA
CASITNTEAFF TGTGCCAGCATCACAAACACTGAAGCTTTCTTT TRBV28 NA TRBJ1-1 NA
CASSGAGGGELFF TGTGCCAGCAGTGGCGCGGGGGGCGGGGAGCTGTTTTTT TRBV2 TRBD2 TRBJ2-2 NA
CASSGTGRSWETQYF TGTGCCAGCAGCGGGACCGGGAGATCGTGGGAGACCCAGTACTTC TRBV9 NA TRBJ2-5 NA
CASSEEGQGPTDTQYF TGTGCCAGCAGTGAAGAGGGACAGGGGCCGACAGATACGCAGTATTTT TRBV6-1 TRBD1 TRBJ2-3 NA
CASSSSGGRADTQYF TGTGCCAGCAGTTCGAGCGGGGGACGGGCAGATACGCAGTATTTT TRBV6-5 TRBD2 TRBJ2-3 NA
CASSAIQGRGSDTQYF TGTGCCAGTAGTGCGATACAGGGTAGGGGGTCAGATACGCAGTATTTT TRBV19 NA TRBJ2-3 NA
CASSLDRGQPQHF TGTGCCAGCTCACTTGACAGAGGCCAGCCCCAGCATTTT TRBV18 NA TRBJ1-5 NA
CASSFAGGAGELFF TGTGCCAGCAGCTTTGCCGGGGGGGCCGGGGAGCTGTTTTTT TRBV7-2 TRBD2 TRBJ2-2 NA